This TCR beta chain was recorded in a study of beta chain features in type 1 diabetes. As to this clone: The antigen is not known.

Study conclusions and caveats: TCRB CDR3s from Type 1 diabetes patients were moderately but significantly shorter in all four CD4+ subsets.

Reverse transcribing all isolated RNA meant expressed TCRB transcripts were sequenced. TCRdb's copy holds only in-frame clones and misses some; the assay was immunoSEQ multiplex PCR. The top ten hold around 0.12% of the sample, which has around 600,000 clones, 9.5% to 15% seen once. Germline-derived CDR1 and CDR2 are SGHDT and YYEEEE. The V end was cut by 6 bases, the J end by 0 bases, with 15 bases between. There are 15 residues in the CDR3. The clonotype originates from a man aged 25-40 years with type 1 diabetes. The specimen sequenced was naive CD4+ T cells from blood. The V gene is TRBV5-6, the J gene TRBJ1-1; D is unresolved. In DNA form, the CDR3 reads TGTGCCAGCAACAATAAACAGAGCATGAACACTGAAGCTTTCTTT. It is translated as CASNNKQSMNTEAFF.